These 2 T cell receptor beta chains were all obtained from the same sample, sequenced in a study of precursors of human CD4 cytotoxic T cells. Each CDR3 protein is one row after TCRdb ran MiXCR on the reads. Here the sample spans about 450 distinct CDR3 sequences, 20% to 25% being singletons. Four sorted CD4+ memory subsets, central memory, effector memory, IL-7R-high TEMRA and IL-7R-negative TEMRA, were UMI-sequenced. The material sequenced was memory CD4+ T cells from blood (PBMCs). The receptors were gathered from a human donor in good health.

By sample fraction, this clonotype is large. The chain carries TRBV20-1 and TRBJ2-3; 11 bases align to TRBD2. J was trimmed by 4 bases and V by 0 bases; bases with no gene match: 3. The CDR3 is 15 amino acids. CDR1 and CDR2 from the germline V gene are DFQATT and SNEGSKA (reference sequence). The CDR3 DNA reads as TGCAGTGCTAGAGACACACTAGCGGGAGCAGATACGCAGTATTTT. It encodes CSARDTLAGADTQYF.

This clonotype counts as large. V usage is TRBV20-1 and J usage is TRBJ2-5; 8 bases align to TRBD1. V lost 5 bases, J lost 1 base, and 3 bases stayed unmatched. This CDR3 has 13 amino acids. Germline V gene sequence: CDR1 DFQATT, CDR2 SNEGSKA (reference sequence). The CDR3 spells CSAGGQVQETQYF. CDR3 in DNA: TGCAGTGCTGGGGGACAGGTCCAAGAGACCCAGTACTTC.